The clone carrying this T cell receptor beta chain has ten or more counts. The data originate from a study of T-cell reconstitution after alpha-beta-depleted transplantation in children. Per germline, CDR1 LNHNV and CDR2 YYDKDF (reference sequence). CDR3 length: 15 amino acids. The ends lost 0 bases at V and 5 bases at J; junction bases unmatched: 4. TCRbeta library construction was performed incorporating unique molecular identifiers. TCRdb analysed the PCR reads with MiXCR anew, one entry per CDR3 protein. The repertoire holds around 370,000 distinct CDR3 sequences, with 10% as singletons. This TCR derives from a human donor who donated a stem cell graft to a child with acute lymphoblastic leukemia. The material was PBMCs from the stem cell graft donor, obtained from the stem cell graft. The J gene is TRBJ2-1, the V gene TRBV15; 7 positions match TRBD2. Written as DNA, the CDR3 is TGTGCCACCAGCAGAGAAGCTAGCGGCAACAATGAGCAGTTCTTC. Translating it yields CATSREASGNNEQFF.